The subject of this entry is one T cell receptor (beta chain). No antigen is known for it. The data were taken from a study of T cell responses to AZD1222 COVID-19 vaccine. The study, taken as a whole, reports: The peak T cell response came first, and repertoires were sampled only after it. CD4 TCRs covered the whole spike, strongest at regions 160-218 and 743-854.

The assay was immunoSEQ multiplex PCR, and TCRdb's table has in-frame clones only and misses some. The sample lists about 100,000 clones, approximately 91% occurring once. The CDR3 sequence is 14 residues long. CDR1 and CDR2 (germline): SGHAT, FQDESV (reference sequence). V was trimmed by 6 bases and J by 2 bases, leaving 13 bases between them. This receptor was obtained from an adult in good health. V gene TRBV11-1 combines with J gene TRBJ2-5; maybe TRBD2 (6 bases). This specimen consisted of peripheral blood, obtained on day 0 of AZD1222 vaccination. The CDR3 reads CASSLAGNQETQYF. CDR3 bases: TGTGCCAGCAGTCTGGCGGGGAATCAAGAGACCCAGTACTTC.